This T cell receptor (beta chain) was identified during a study of beta chain features in type 1 diabetes. Study context: Cells sorted and examined across all samples totaled around 110,000,000.

Expressed TCRB transcripts got sequenced, as all isolated RNA was reverse transcribed. Some 3.6 million reads on average were seen across naive, central memory and regulatory T cell samples. Sequenced by immunoSEQ multiplex PCR; TCRdb stores in-frame clones only, minus some. The sample carries about 40,000 clones, around 48% recorded once. The CDR3 is 14 amino acids. The V end lost 8 bases, the J end lost 6 bases, and 18 bases lay between the germline ends. Germline V lookup: CDR1 MNHNS, CDR2 SASEGT. By way of CD45RO/CCR7/CD25/CD127/CD95/CD27, the CD4+ regulatory, stem cell-like memory, central memory and naive cells were sorted. Post-sort purity exceeded 95% for all sorted populations.

The chain has TRBV6-1 and TRBJ2-3; TRBD2 is a possible D gene (6 bases). The source is a woman younger than 30 in good health. The specimen sequenced was central memory CD4+ T cells from blood. The CDR3 loop reads CASATGVDGDTQYF. The CDR3 DNA reads TGTGCCAGCGCCACGGGAGTCGATGGCGATACGCAGTATTTT.